Sequencing of this TCR beta chain was carried out in a study of T cell repertoires in cytomegalovirus infection. Study context: The public TCR beta signatures pointed to both CMV infection and matching HLA type.

TCRdb itself ran the reads through MiXCR, one entry per CDR3 protein. This table holds approximately 180,000 distinct CDR3 sequences, approximately 9.7% found once. Germline V gene lookup returns CDR1 SGHVS and CDR2 FNYEAQ. The CDR3 runs to 15 residues. The V segment lost 3 bases and the J segment 5 bases; nucleotides outside the gene matches: 4. This clonotype was detected many times. The sequence was collected from a human donor in good health (CMV status not recorded). Some clones in this sample may be carry-over from other donors' samples. The sample comprised PBMCs. The chain has TRBV7-6 and TRBJ2-2, with 9 bases that match TRBD1. The CDR3 protein is CASSFGTGITGELFF. The CDR3 nucleotides are TGTGCCAGCAGCTTCGGGACAGGGATAACCGGGGAGCTGTTTTTT.